This TCR beta chain originates from a study of blood T cell repertoires in COVID-19. Across the study: Researchers got acute and convalescent COVID-19 samples from the United States, Italy and Spain.

Sequencing was performed with immunoSEQ multiplex PCR; in TCRdb, only in-frame clones are kept and a portion is missing. The data hold a few hundred thousand clones, with approximately 87% observed a single time. The CDR3 is made up of 15 amino acids. With 1 base removed from V and 0 bases from J, the gap between germline ends came to 8 bases. CDR1 KGHSH and CDR2 LQKENI come from the germline V gene. Patients in Seattle were enrolled during active infection, then followed longitudinally. The V gene is TRBV18, the J gene TRBJ2-3, with D possibly TRBD2 on 5 matching bases. This receptor was obtained from a woman aged 25 to 45 with COVID-19, enrolled during active disease. The sample was peripheral blood. The DNA for the CDR3 is TGTGCCAGCTCACCACTGCCTAGCAGCACAGATACGCAGTATTTT. Protein sequence: CASSPLPSSTDTQYF.